The next 23 T cell receptor beta chains were all read from a single sample in a study of blood T cell repertoires in COVID-19. The table came from immunoSEQ multiplex PCR; TCRdb's copy has only in-frame clones and leaves some out. Among around 120,000 clones listed, roughly 87% were seen once. Sequencing used peripheral blood. The receptors come from a human donor in a cohort sampled during active COVID-19.

A few counts support this clone. CDR3 sequence reads: CASRKGGNSDTQYF. CDR3 DNA: TGCGCCAGCAGAAAGGGCGGGAACTCTGATACGCAGTATTTT. J is TRBJ2-3 and V is TRBV4-1; possible D gene TRBD2, 6 bases. The V gene's germline CDR1 is MGHRA and CDR2 YSYEKL. The CDR3 sequence is 14 residues long. Trimming left V 6 bases short and J 6 bases short, with 16 bases between.

The chain recombines TRBV28 with TRBJ2-7; 11 bases are shared with TRBD2. Germline trimming cut 2 bases from V and 4 bases from J; bases unmatched to any gene: 10. This CDR3 is built from 17 residues. Germline-derived CDR1 and CDR2 are MDHEN and SYDVKM. The CDR3 loop is CASSLVRTSGSGYEQYF. In DNA form, the CDR3 reads TGTGCCAGCAGTTTAGTTCGAACTAGCGGGAGTGGGTACGAGCAGTACTTC.

The chain links TRBV3-1 (or the pseudogene TRBV3-2) to TRBJ1-2, with TRBD1 identical over 12 bases. This CDR3 spans 17 amino acids. Germline CDR1 and CDR2: LGHDT and YNNKEL (reference sequence). After removal of 1 base from V and 4 bases from J, the junction contained 7 bases not matched to a gene. CDR3 amino acids: CASSQGAGQGAVYGYTF. The CDR3 DNA reads TGTGCCAGCAGCCAAGGGGCGGGACAGGGGGCGGTCTATGGCTACACCTTC.

The CDR3 nucleotides are TGTGCCAGCTCACCACCTTCACCTGGAAGAGGCACTGAAGCTTTCTTT. Amino acids: CASSPPSPGRGTEAFF. The rearrangement uses TRBV18 and TRBJ1-1, with D unclear. V dropped 0 bases and J dropped 4 bases, with 15 bases sitting between them. The CDR3 is made up of 16 amino acids. The germline V gene encodes CDR1 KGHSH and CDR2 LQKENI.

This clone was detected only once. The J gene is TRBJ2-5, the V gene TRBV6-5; 8 nucleotides agree with TRBD1. Unmatched junction bases numbered 8, after V lost 2 bases and J lost 3 bases. This CDR3 spans 16 amino acids. Per germline, CDR1 MNHEY and CDR2 SVGAGI. The CDR3 spells CASSYGGAGGEETQYF. CDR3 DNA: TGTGCCAGCAGTTACGGTGGGGCAGGGGGCGAAGAGACCCAGTACTTC.

This chain links TRBV7-9 with TRBJ2-1; TRBD1 matches 10 bases. The CDR3 length is 14 residues. J lost 6 bases, V lost 8 bases, and 7 bases had no gene match. Germline V lookup: CDR1 SEHNR, CDR2 FQNEAQ (reference sequence). CDR3 bases: TGTGCCAGCGGAGACAGGGGGCAGGGCAATGAGCAGTTCTTC. It specifies CASGDRGQGNEQFF. Complete variable domain (other parts from reference TRBV7-9 and TRBJ2-1): DTGVSQNPRHKITKRGQNVTFRCDPISEHNRLYWYRQTLGQGPEFLTYFQNEAQLEKSRLLSDRFSAERPKGSFSTLEIQRTEQGDSAMYLCASGDRGQGNEQFFGPGTRLTVL.

CDR3: CASSLTSREQYF. The CDR3 DNA reads TGTGCCAGCAGCCTAACTAGCCGAGAGCAGTACTTC. This chain uses TRBV4-2 with TRBJ2-7; D might be TRBD2 (6 bases). This CDR3 has 12 amino acids. Germline CDR1 reads LGHNA; CDR2 reads YNFKEQ. Trimming left V 4 bases short and J 7 bases short, with 11 bases between.

The chain recombines TRBV7-3 with TRBJ2-3; perhaps TRBD2 as D (6 bases). CDR1 SGHTA and CDR2 FQGTGA come from the germline V gene. V dropped 4 bases and J dropped 5 bases, with 25 bases sitting between them. This CDR3 contains 18 residues. The CDR3 here is CASSSPGTYPGLIDTQYF. The CDR3 nucleotides are TGTGCCAGCAGCTCTCCCGGGACTTACCCGGGGCTGATAGATACGCAGTATTTT. Drawing the rest from reference TRBV7-3 and TRBJ2-3, the complete variable domain is GAGVSQTPSNKVTEKGKYVELRCDPISGHTALYWYRQSLGQGPEFLIYFQGTGAADDSGLPNDRFFAVRPEGSVSTLKIQRTERGDSAVYLCASSSPGTYPGLIDTQYFGPGTRLTVL.

V is TRBV29-1 and J is TRBJ2-3; possible D gene TRBD1, 7 bases. Germline assignment: CDR1 SQVTM and CDR2 ANQGSEA. V was pared by 5 bases and J by 1 base, with 10 bases between. The CDR3 contains 13 residues. DNA for the CDR3: TGCAGCGTTACCAGGGGGGGCACAGATACGCAGTATTTT. Translating it yields CSVTRGGTDTQYF.

This clone showed up just once. The rearrangement joins TRBV15 to TRBJ2-3; TRBD1 matches at 10 bases. The CDR3 length is 17 residues. The ends lost 0 bases at V and 5 bases at J; junction bases unmatched: 8. Germline lookup yields CDR1 LNHNV and CDR2 YYDKDF (reference sequence). The CDR3 coding sequence is TGTGCCACCAGCAGAGATCAGAGACAGGGGGCTGGAGATACGCAGTATTTT. Translating it yields CATSRDQRQGAGDTQYF. The entire variable domain, with the rest obtained from reference TRBV15 and TRBJ2-3, is as follows: DAMVIQNPRYQVTQFGKPVTLSCSQTLNHNVMYWYQQKSSQAPKLLFHYYDKDFNNEADTPDNFQSRRPNTSFCFLDIRSPGLGDTAMYLCATSRDQRQGAGDTQYFGPGTRLTVL.

CDR3 in amino acids: CASSPRDRTPIAQFF. The CDR3 DNA sequence: TGTGCCAGCAGCCCGAGGGACAGGACCCCAATTGCGCAGTTCTTC. The chain recombines TRBV11-3 with TRBJ2-1, with TRBD1 identical over 8 bases. The CDR3 consists of 15 residues. Germline assignment: CDR1 SGHNT and CDR2 YENEEA. V trimming: 5 bases; J trimming: 12 bases; junction bases outside the gene matches: 15. Drawing the rest from reference TRBV11-3 and TRBJ2-1, the complete variable domain is EAGVVQSPRYKIIEKKQPVAFWCNPISGHNTLYWYLQNLGQGPELLIRYENEEAVDDSQLPKDRFSAERLKGVDSTLKIQPAELGDSAVYLCASSPRDRTPIAQFFGPGTRLTVL.

Only one count was recorded for this clone. V gene TRBV9 combines with J gene TRBJ1-3; TRBD1 agrees at 7 bases. Germline values: CDR1 SGDLS, CDR2 YYNGEE. J was trimmed by 2 bases and V by 10 bases; bases with no gene match: 6. The CDR3 loop spans 13 amino acids. CDR3 amino acids: CASNRGTGNTIYF. DNA of the CDR3: TGTGCCTCTAACAGGGGTACTGGAAACACCATATATTTT.

This chain connects TRBV5-8 to TRBJ2-2; 7 nucleotides line up with TRBD1. Germline CDR1 is SGHTS and CDR2 is YDEGEE. Trimming took 3 bases from V and 6 from J; bases not matched to a gene: 8. This CDR3 has 15 residues. CDR3 residues: CASSWRQGFAGELFF. CDR3 bases: TGTGCCAGCAGCTGGCGACAGGGATTTGCCGGGGAGCTGTTTTTT. Full variable domain (rest looked up from reference TRBV5-8 and TRBJ2-2): EAGVTQSPTHLIKTRGQQATLRCSPISGHTSVYWYQQALGLGLQFLLWYDEGEERNRGNFPPRFSGRQFPNYSSELNVNALELEDSALYLCASSWRQGFAGELFFGEGSRLTVL.

The chain carries TRBV7-3 and TRBJ2-2, with 12 bases identical to TRBD2. The trim removed 0 bases at V and 0 bases at J, leaving 2 bases unmatched. Germline CDR1 and CDR2: SGHTA and FQGTGA. The CDR3 sequence is 18 residues long. CDR3 coding DNA: TGTGCCAGCAGCTTAACACTAGCGGGGGGCGCGAACACCGGGGAGCTGTTTTTT. This translates into CASSLTLAGGANTGELFF.

There are a few counts of this clone. The J gene is TRBJ1-5, the V gene TRBV5-5; maybe TRBD1 (5 bases). The CDR3 sequence is 15 residues long. CDR1 SGHKS and CDR2 YYEKEE come from the germline V gene (reference sequence). The V and J ends lost 0 bases and 5 bases respectively, with 12 bases between them. CDR3 loop: CASSLAVQTDQPQHF. CDR3 sequence (DNA): TGTGCCAGCAGCTTGGCGGTACAGACAGATCAGCCCCAGCATTTT.

The CDR3 DNA reads as TGTGCCAGCAGCTTACAGGTTCTGAACACTGAAGCTTTCTTT. Its protein is CASSLQVLNTEAFF. The chain carries TRBV5-8 and TRBJ1-1; perhaps TRBD1 as D (5 bases). Between the trimmed V and J ends, which lost 2 bases and 0 bases, there was a span of 8 bases. In germline, CDR1 is SGHTS, CDR2 YDEGEE. This CDR3 spans 14 amino acids.

CDR3 in DNA: TGTGCCAGCAGCAAACAGGGGGGGCGGGACAATGAGCAGTTCTTC. It specifies CASSKQGGRDNEQFF. The chain has TRBV7-6 and TRBJ2-1; the D gene is possibly TRBD1 (8 bases). Germline-derived CDR1 and CDR2 are SGHVS and FNYEAQ. V was clipped by 5 bases and J by 5 bases, with 16 bases between them. The CDR3 has 15 amino acids.

Of note for this clone: The same CDR3 is also encoded by other DNA sequences in this sample. The gene calls are TRBV30 and TRBJ1-5, with D possibly TRBD1 on 5 matching bases. Trimming removed 2 bases from V and 1 base from J, with 6 bases in between. CDR3 length equals 13 residues. The germline gives CDR1 GTSNPN, CDR2 SVGIG (reference sequence). CDR3 region: CAWSRGSNQPQHF. For the CDR3, the DNA is TGTGCCTGGAGTAGGGGAAGCAATCAGCCCCAGCATTTT.

The chain couples TRBV15 to TRBJ1-1, with D possibly matching TRBD1 (6 bases). With 0 bases removed from V and 1 base from J, the gap between germline ends came to 15 bases. This CDR3 comprises 17 residues. The germline V gene has CDR1 LNHNV and CDR2 YYDKDF (reference sequence). This chain's CDR3 is CATSRDWGRGGNTEAFF. CDR3 sequence (DNA): TGTGCCACCAGCAGAGACTGGGGCAGGGGTGGGAACACTGAAGCTTTCTTT. Drawing the rest from reference TRBV15 and TRBJ1-1, the complete variable domain is DAMVIQNPRYQVTQFGKPVTLSCSQTLNHNVMYWYQQKSSQAPKLLFHYYDKDFNNEADTPDNFQSRRPNTSFCFLDIRSPGLGDTAMYLCATSRDWGRGGNTEAFFGQGTRLTVV.

With regard to this clone: Other DNA sequences in the sample encode the same CDR3. V and J are TRBV27 and TRBJ2-3; maybe TRBD1 (5 bases). Germline V lookup: CDR1 MNHEY, CDR2 SMNVEV (reference sequence). V was shortened by 8 bases and J by 0 bases, with 12 bases between the two germline ends. The CDR3 spans 14 residues. CDR3 loop: CASSSPGSTDTQYF. The CDR3 bases are TGTGCCAGCTCGTCCCCAGGGAGCACAGATACGCAGTATTTT.

The V call is TRBV4-2, the J call TRBJ2-3; 7 bases map to TRBD2. Germline V gives CDR1 LGHNA, CDR2 YNFKEQ. The CDR3 consists of 13 residues. V lost 4 bases and J lost 6; bases outside the gene matches: 4. As DNA, the CDR3 is TGTGCCAGCAGCCCCGCGGGAGTTGATACGCAGTATTTT. The encoded protein is CASSPAGVDTQYF.

The V gene is TRBV20-1, the J gene TRBJ2-7; D is perhaps TRBD2 (5 bases). Germline V gives CDR1 DFQATT, CDR2 SNEGSKA (reference sequence). There are 11 residues in the CDR3. Trimming removed 5 bases from V and 9 bases from J, with 14 bases in between. CDR3 sequence (DNA): TGCAGTGCTTCCCTCCGGGATCTGCAGTACTTC. It is translated as CSASLRDLQYF.

This chain connects TRBV28 to TRBJ2-7; 7 bases fit TRBD1. Germline CDR1 reads MDHEN; CDR2 reads SYDVKM. The V and J ends lost 7 bases and 3 bases, in that order; junction bases with no gene match: 9. The CDR3 spans 14 residues. Here the CDR3 DNA reads TGTGCCAGCACCCCCCGGACAGGTGGCTACGAGCAGTACTTC. Translating gives CASTPRTGGYEQYF.